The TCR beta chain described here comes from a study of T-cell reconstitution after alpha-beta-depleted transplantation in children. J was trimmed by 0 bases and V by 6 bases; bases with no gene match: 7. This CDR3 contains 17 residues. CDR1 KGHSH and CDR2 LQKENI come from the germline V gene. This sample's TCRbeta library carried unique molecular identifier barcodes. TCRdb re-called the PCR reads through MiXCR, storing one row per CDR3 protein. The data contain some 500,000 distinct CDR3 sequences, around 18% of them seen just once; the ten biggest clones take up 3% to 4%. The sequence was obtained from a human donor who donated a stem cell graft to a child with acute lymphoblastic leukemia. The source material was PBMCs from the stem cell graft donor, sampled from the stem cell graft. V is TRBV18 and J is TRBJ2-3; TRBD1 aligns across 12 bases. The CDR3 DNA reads TGTGCCAGCTCGCTGGGACAGGGGGCTCGAAGCACAGATACGCAGTATTTT. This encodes CASSLGQGARSTDTQYF.